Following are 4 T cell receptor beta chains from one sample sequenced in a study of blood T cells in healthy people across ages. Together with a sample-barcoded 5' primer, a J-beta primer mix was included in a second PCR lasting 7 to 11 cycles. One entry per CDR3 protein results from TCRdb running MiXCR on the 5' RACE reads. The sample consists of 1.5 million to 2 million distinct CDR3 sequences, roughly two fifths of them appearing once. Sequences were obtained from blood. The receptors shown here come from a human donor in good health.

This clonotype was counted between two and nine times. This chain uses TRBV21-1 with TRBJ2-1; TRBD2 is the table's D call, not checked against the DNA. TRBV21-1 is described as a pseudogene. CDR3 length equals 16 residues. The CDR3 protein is CASSNRCFTSGVEQFF. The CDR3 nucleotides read TGTGCCAGCAGCAACCGATGCTTTACTAGCGGGGTAGAGCAGTTCTTC.

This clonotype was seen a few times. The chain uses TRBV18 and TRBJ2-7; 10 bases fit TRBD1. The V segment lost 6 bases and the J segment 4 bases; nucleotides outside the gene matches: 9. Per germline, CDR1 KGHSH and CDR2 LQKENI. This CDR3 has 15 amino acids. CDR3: CASSQDRDRGYEQYF. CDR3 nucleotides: TGTGCCAGCTCCCAGGACCGGGACAGGGGTTACGAGCAGTACTTC.

The CDR3 DNA reads TGTGCCAGCTCATTGCGGGACGCAGATACGCAGTATTTT. Protein product: CASSLRDADTQYF. This chain uses TRBV18 with TRBJ2-3; D is possibly TRBD2 (6 bases). Trimming took 5 bases from V and 4 from J, leaving 10 bases between them. Germline V gene lookup returns CDR1 KGHSH and CDR2 LQKENI. There are 13 residues in the CDR3. Supplemented by reference TRBV18 and TRBJ2-3, the full variable domain reads NAGVMQNPRHLVRRRGQEARLRCSPMKGHSHVYWYRQLPEEGLKFMVYLQKENIIDESGMPKERFSAEFPKEGPSILRIQQVVRGDSAAYFCASSLRDADTQYFGPGTRLTVL.

The CDR3 DNA reads TGTGCCAGCAGCTCGCACCGGGACGGTGGCCTCAATGAGCAGTTCTTC. It encodes CASSSHRDGGLNEQFF. The rearrangement joins TRBV7-3 to TRBJ2-1; the D gene could be TRBD1 or TRBD2 (5 bases each). Germline V gene data show CDR1 as SGHTA and CDR2 as FQGTGA. The CDR3 consists of 16 residues. V dropped 4 bases and J dropped 6 bases, with 19 bases sitting between them.